The sequence of this T cell receptor (beta chain) was determined in a study of shared clonotypes between healthy human individuals. Overall study: A few men and a couple of women, aged 18 to 49, were donors.

This CDR3 contains 15 residues. Germline assignment: CDR1 MNHNS and CDR2 SASEGT. Trimming removed 6 bases at V and 7 bases at J, with 22 bases between. Running of the assay took place at deep level. Original processing notes: ImmunoSEQ gave junction-only sequences without quality scores, so filtering differed. Only in-frame clones appear in the TCRdb table, and some are missing; sequencing was by immunoSEQ multiplex PCR. V, J and clone size are those of that table, while D and trimming were read from the DNA. Here the sample spans 450,000 to 500,000 clones, 65% to 85% being singletons. The TCR originated in a woman in her thirties or forties in good health. Some clones in this sample may be carry-over from other donors' samples. Sequenced input: PBMCs. V and J are TRBV6-1 and TRBJ2-7, with D possibly TRBD2 on 7 matching bases. The DNA of the CDR3 is TGTGCCAGCAGGGCGGGGGCTAGCTCCTCCGGGGAGCAGTACTTC. Translated, it gives CASRAGASSSGEQYF.